Reported below is one TCR beta chain. The source of the sample is a study of blood T cell repertoires in COVID-19. The germline gives CDR1 SEHNR, CDR2 FQNEAQ (reference sequence). The CDR3 spans 13 residues. The V gene lost 10 bases and the J gene lost 2 bases, with 12 bases spanning the gap. TCRdb's copy holds only in-frame clones and misses some; the assay was immunoSEQ multiplex PCR. Of a few hundred thousand clones in the sample, around 82% were seen once. The chain uses TRBV7-9 and TRBJ1-5; D is unclear. The sequence derives from a man between 25 and 39 years old with acute COVID-19. Specimen: PBMCs or T cells enriched from blood (not recorded which). The CDR3 is CATVDGGNQPQHF. The DNA of the CDR3 is TGTGCCACCGTGGACGGGGGCAATCAGCCCCAGCATTTT.